This entry concerns a single T cell receptor beta chain. Its recognized antigen is unknown. Libraries were prepared through 5' RACE. The input for every TCR library was 3,500 to 4,000 ng of total RNA. cDNA was synthesized with SMARTScribe reverse transcriptase in eight separate reactions per sample. During cDNA synthesis, template switching was used to introduce unique molecular identifiers that contained a 6-nucleotide sample barcode. TCRalpha and TCRbeta cDNA was amplified in two nested PCRs of approximately 16 and 10 cycles, and bead purification was carried out after each PCR. Before amplification, the cDNA was treated with uracil DNA-glycosylase and purified using the QIAquick PCR purification kit. The second PCR was the step at which Illumina TruSeq-compatible adapters and sample-specific barcodes were added. TapeStation and Qubit were used to check library quality and concentration, and roughly 5 ng of each library went into the pool. Sequencing of the pooled libraries was done on an Illumina HiSeq2500 single-index Rapid Run using custom sequencing primers and 2 x 100 bp reads. In the original analysis: PCR and sequencing errors were corrected by UMI-based consensus assembly using MiGEC version 1.2.6. V(D)J alignment, clonotype assembly and CDR3 extraction were performed with MiXCR version 2.1.1. To normalise gene usage, clonotype sharing and MAIT/NKT TCR abundance, the top 1000, 10 000 and 20 000 clonotypes in each sample were analysed. Diversity was computed as the inverse Simpson index with the vegan R package after downsampling to 27 000 UMIs. Paired Mann-Whitney U tests were applied to discordant twin pairs, with Benjamini-Hochberg correction for multiple testing. TCRdb reanalyzed the reads, keeping one entry per CDR3 protein sequence and omitting DNA. The V and J calls reflect TCRdb's pipeline rather than the authors' work. This sample's table has entries for approximately 45,000 distinct CDR3 sequences. The ten largest make up roughly 4.8% of the sample.

From each donor, a roughly 2.5 ml peripheral blood sample was collected into PAXgene tubes and stored at -80 degrees C. Total RNA was isolated from whole blood with the PAXgene blood miRNA kit on an automated QIAcube, without T cell sorting. Peripheral blood from monozygotic twin pairs, either concordant or discordant for inflammatory bowel disease, underwent deep TCRalpha and TCRbeta repertoire profiling that used unique molecular barcoding. Smoking habits were recorded for all twin pairs, with individuals classified as current, former or never smokers. This specimen belongs to a study of monozygotic twins with inflammatory bowel disease (dated by TCRdb to the late 2010s). At the level of the whole study: In total, roughly 30 monozygotic twin pairs made up the full study: 19 Danish pairs, all IBD-discordant, plus nine German pairs, of which four were IBD-concordant and five were IBD-discordant. The search for disease-associated traits relied mainly on comparing, within discordant pairs, IBD patients with their genetically identical healthy co-twins. Each individual had, on average, about 151 000 unique TCRalpha sequences and 181 000 unique TCRbeta sequences available for analysis. The paper's findings and limits, for the study overall: Repertoire similarity did not differ between concordant and discordant twins, possibly due to limited statistical power. IBD patients shared fewer clonotypes with other individuals than healthy twins did, most markedly in patients showing signs of disease activity. The results gave no support for a single strong signal or clonotype linked to IBD. IBD patients had lower TCRbeta repertoire diversity, measured by the inverse Simpson index, than their healthy co-twins. Background noise and inter-individual variability may have been introduced into the repertoires by the differing immunosuppressive treatments among patients. The analysis was unable to tell different T cell subtypes apart.

CDR1 and CDR2 (SGHTA, FQGTGA) derive from the germline V gene. From the cysteine up to the phenylalanine, the CDR3 has a length of 15 residues. Nucleotide data are not available. The chain was built from TRBV7-3 and TRBJ2-1. Sequenced input: blood. The clonotype originates from a human donor with ulcerative colitis or Crohn's disease, or a healthy co-twin of an affected twin (not recorded which). The CDR3 corresponds to CASSFTRGSYNEQFF.